This T cell receptor beta chain was sequenced for a study of blood T cell repertoires in COVID-19. Study background: Both acute and convalescent COVID-19 samples were obtained from the United States, Italy and Spain. T cells, B-cell-depleted T cells, or PBMCs provided the cDNA or gDNA that served as material.

TCRdb's table, derived via immunoSEQ multiplex PCR, lists solely in-frame clones and lacks some. The data show 200,000 to 250,000 clones, about nine tenths seen once. V was shortened by 10 bases and J by 3 bases, with 15 bases between the two germline ends. This CDR3 has 14 residues. Germline lookup yields CDR1 WSHSY and CDR2 SAAADI. The rearrangement uses TRBV10-2 and TRBJ2-2; D is perhaps TRBD2 (6 bases). Sequencing was done on a sample of peripheral blood. The receptor comes from a woman aged 55-69 years with acute or convalescent COVID-19. The CDR3 DNA reads TGCGCCATGACTAGTTTGGCCTACACCGGGGAGCTGTTTTTT. It is translated as CAMTSLAYTGELFF.